The rows below give T cell receptor beta chains drawn from one sample of a study of T cell responses to AZD1222 COVID-19 vaccine. Sequenced by immunoSEQ multiplex PCR; TCRdb stores in-frame clones only, minus some. The sample carries roughly 58,000 clones, approximately 85% recorded once. The material was peripheral blood, obtained on day 0 of MenACWY control vaccination. The receptor source for this set is an adult in good health. CDR3s include the opening cysteine and the closing phenylalanine or tryptophan. A D gene is named only where the DNA matches it firmly. Some rows have no size entry. The others give once, few or many, or a class for an expanded clone.

>TRBJ2-5|TRBV28|TRBD2|NA
CASTSSPAGRETQYF
TGTGCCAGCACCTCTAGCCCAGCGGGAAGGGAGACCCAGTACTTC
>TRBJ2-7|TRBV27|NA|NA
CASSLNKESYEQYF
TGTGCCAGCAGTTTAAATAAGGAATCCTACGAGCAGTACTTC
>TRBJ1-1|TRBV6-5|NA|NA
CASSFTDLTEAFF
TGTGCCAGCAGTTTTACTGACCTCACTGAAGCTTTCTTT
>TRBJ2-7|TRBV6-5|NA|NA
CASSYQMTSAYEQYF
TGTGCCAGCAGTTACCAAATGACTAGTGCCTACGAGCAGTACTTC
>TRBJ2-7|TRBV5-6|NA|NA
CASSFGGAEQYF
TGTGCCAGCAGCTTTGGGGGGGCCGAGCAGTACTTC
>TRBJ2-5|TRBV24-1|NA|NA
CATSDFGPRGQETQYF
TGTGCCACCAGTGATTTCGGGCCTAGAGGGCAAGAGACCCAGTACTTC
>TRBJ2-2|TRBV7-9|NA|NA
CATEGRATGELFF
TGTGCCACCGAGGGTCGAGCCACCGGGGAGCTGTTTTTT
>TRBJ1-3|TRBV2|NA|NA
CASRKGIAGNTIYF
TGTGCCAGCAGAAAAGGGATCGCGGGAAACACCATATATTTT
>TRBJ1-4|TRBV7-2|NA|NA
CASSLGGGVQMNPNEKLFF
TGTGCCAGCAGCTTAGGAGGGGGGGTCCAGATGAATCCTAATGAAAAACTGTTTTTT
>TRBJ2-1|TRBV7-8|NA|NA
CASSLVGNEQFF
TGTGCCAGCAGCTTAGTAGGGAATGAGCAGTTCTTC
>TRBJ2-3|TRBV4-3|TRBD2|NA
CATLAGTSTDTQYF
TGCGCCACCCTAGCGGGGACCAGCACAGATACGCAGTATTTT
>TRBJ2-2|TRBV7-9|TRBD1|NA
CASSWRRTGLETGELFF
TGTGCCAGCAGCTGGAGGCGGACAGGGCTTGAGACCGGGGAGCTGTTTTTT
>TRBJ2-1|TRBV4-3|TRBD2|NA
CASSQDRTSGFYNEQFF
TGCGCCAGCAGCCAAGACCGGACTAGCGGTTTTTACAATGAGCAGTTCTTC
>TRBJ2-1|TRBV7-6|TRBD2|NA
CASSLVAGTGNEQFF
TGTGCCAGCAGCTTGGTAGCGGGTACGGGGAATGAGCAGTTCTTC
>TRBJ1-1|TRBV2|TRBD1|NA
CASSSFSQGVNTEAFF
TGTGCCAGCAGTTCCTTTTCACAGGGGGTGAACACTGAAGCTTTCTTT
>TRBJ1-2|TRBV30|NA|NA
CAWSGPTGSYYGYTF
TGTGCCTGGAGTGGACCAACAGGATCCTACTATGGCTACACCTTC
>TRBJ2-3|TRBV14|TRBD2|NA
CASSQAAGGPVDTQYF
TGTGCCAGCAGCCAGGCGGCGGGAGGGCCGGTAGATACGCAGTATTTT
>TRBJ2-1|TRBV15|TRBD2|few
CATSREGLAYYNEQFF
TGTGCCACCAGCAGAGAAGGACTAGCCTACTACAATGAGCAGTTCTTC
>TRBJ2-7|TRBV5-1|TRBD1|NA
CASSTPDRAPYEQYF
TGCGCCAGCAGCACGCCGGACAGGGCACCCTACGAGCAGTACTTC
>TRBJ1-5|TRBV6-1|NA|NA
CASSDSFNQPQHF
TGTGCCAGCAGTGACAGTTTCAATCAGCCCCAGCATTTT
>TRBJ1-2|TRBV4-1|NA|NA
CASSQDQDYGYTF
TGCGCCAGCAGCCAAGATCAGGACTATGGCTACACCTTC
>TRBJ2-7|TRBV11-1|TRBD2|NA
CASSPQAGYEQYF
TGTGCCAGCAGCCCCCAAGCGGGGTACGAGCAGTACTTC
>TRBJ2-7|TRBV11-1|NA|NA
CASSFPGVYEQYF
TGTGCCAGCAGCTTTCCAGGGGTTTACGAGCAGTACTTC
>TRBJ2-2|TRBV19|NA|NA
CATSDQGTKNTGELFF
TGTGCCACTTCGGACCAGGGGACTAAGAACACCGGGGAGCTGTTTTTT
>TRBJ1-3|TRBV5-6|NA|NA
CASSLRQRSSGNTIYF
TGTGCCAGCAGCTTGCGACAGCGCTCCTCTGGAAACACCATATATTTT
>TRBJ2-7|TRBV5-4|NA|NA
CASSRVDSYEQYF
TGTGCCAGCAGTAGGGTTGATTCCTACGAGCAGTACTTC
>TRBJ2-5|TRBV6-5|TRBD2|NA
CASSWGTRRETQYF
TGTGCCAGCAGTTGGGGGACTAGGCGAGAGACCCAGTACTTC
>TRBJ1-2|TRBV7-8|NA|NA
CASSQRRGSYGYTF
TGTGCCAGCAGCCAACGAAGGGGGTCCTATGGCTACACCTTC
>TRBJ2-7|TRBV29-1|NA|NA
CSVVPGVSSYEQYF
TGCAGCGTGGTACCGGGGGTCAGCTCCTACGAGCAGTACTTC
>TRBJ2-2|TRBV6-5|NA|NA
CASSYSIRGAGELFF
TGTGCCAGCAGTTACTCGATACGGGGCGCCGGGGAGCTGTTTTTT
>TRBJ2-1|TRBV5-1|NA|NA
CASSFGHSTYNEQFF
TGCGCCAGCAGCTTCGGGCACTCTACCTACAATGAGCAGTTCTTC
>TRBJ1-5|TRBV19|NA|NA
CATGGVLGQPQHF
TGTGCCACCGGAGGGGTTTTGGGTCAGCCCCAGCATTTT
>TRBJ1-6|TRBV27|NA|NA
CASRDSSYNSPLHF
TGTGCCAGCAGGGATAGCTCCTATAATTCACCCCTCCACTTT
>TRBJ2-3|TRBV5-1|TRBD2|NA
CASSLANAGVADTQYF
TGCGCCAGCAGCTTGGCCAATGCGGGAGTAGCAGATACGCAGTATTTT
>TRBJ2-4|TRBV6-5|TRBD1|NA
CASKKWDRRDIQYF
TGTGCCAGTAAGAAATGGGACAGGAGAGACATTCAGTACTTC
>TRBJ1-6|TRBV7-9|NA|once
CASSGALIAGSPLHF
TGTGCCAGCAGTGGGGCCCTCATCGCTGGATCACCCCTCCACTTT
>TRBJ2-7|TRBV9|NA|NA
CASSVEAQGFEQYF
TGTGCCAGCAGCGTAGAGGCCCAGGGGTTCGAGCAGTACTTC
>TRBJ1-5|TRBV15|NA|NA
CATSRDLDISNQPQHF
TGTGCCACCAGCAGAGATCTGGACATTAGCAATCAGCCCCAGCATTTT
>TRBJ2-7|TRBV13|TRBD2|NA
CASSSAPGLAGYEQYF
TGTGCCAGCAGCTCCGCACCGGGACTAGCTGGATACGAGCAGTACTTC
>TRBJ2-3|TRBV28|TRBD2|NA
CASSRNRIRTSGFGADTQYF
TGTGCCAGCAGCCGGAACAGGATTAGGACTAGCGGGTTCGGGGCAGATACGCAGTATTTT
>TRBJ2-7|TRBV2|TRBD1|NA
CASTFGQGNEQYF
TGTGCCAGCACCTTCGGACAGGGCAACGAGCAGTACTTC
>TRBJ2-1|TRBV11-1|NA|NA
CASSLAQDYNEQFF
TGTGCCAGCAGCTTAGCGCAGGACTACAATGAGCAGTTCTTC
>TRBJ2-1|TRBV24-1|NA|NA
CATSDPGSSYNEQFF
TGTGCCACCAGTGACCCAGGGAGCTCCTACAATGAGCAGTTCTTC
>TRBJ2-1|TRBV29-1|NA|NA
CSVALGAEQFF
TGCAGCGTTGCCCTGGGGGCAGAGCAGTTCTTC
>TRBJ2-2|TRBV9|NA|NA
CASSLDPASGELFF
TGTGCCAGCAGCCTGGACCCGGCGTCCGGGGAGCTGTTTTTT
>TRBJ1-5|TRBV6-5|NA|NA
CASSPKVGQPQHF
TGTGCCAGCTCCCCGAAGGTAGGTCAGCCCCAGCATTTT
>TRBJ2-5|TRBV19|TRBD2|NA
CASSTPAGGRETQYF
TGTGCCAGTAGTACTCCCGCGGGAGGGCGAGAGACCCAGTACTTC
>TRBJ1-1|TRBV6-5|NA|NA
CASSYSNRGLNTEAFF
TGTGCCAGCAGTTACTCGAATCGGGGTTTGAACACTGAAGCTTTCTTT
>TRBJ2-1|TRBV27|NA|NA
CASSPLLGGLWNEQFF
TGTGCCAGCAGTCCCCTATTGGGGGGTTTGTGGAATGAGCAGTTCTTC